One and the same sample provided the 15 T cell receptor beta chains below, sequenced in a study of cytomegalovirus exposure and HLA in healthy donors. The PCR made use of 60 Vbeta and 13 Jbeta primers. Clones were read by immunoSEQ multiplex PCR, and TCRdb kept only the in-frame ones, dropping some. Among about 140,000 clones listed, around 78% were seen once. The sequenced material came from PBMCs. These receptors were taken from a male donor in good health and CMV-seronegative.

The chain carries TRBV27 and TRBJ2-1; 15 nucleotides agree with TRBD2. Germline V gene data show CDR1 as MNHEY and CDR2 as SMNVEV (reference sequence). This CDR3 spans 22 amino acids. V lost 4 bases to trimming and J lost 7 bases; unmatched junction nucleotides: 23. CDR3 nucleotides: TGTGCCAGCAGTTCCAAACCACGGACTAGCGGGGGGGCTGGGTGGTTAATAAATGAGCAGTTCTTC. It is translated as CASSSKPRTSGGAGWLINEQFF.

The J gene is TRBJ2-7, the V gene TRBV5-1; 9 nucleotides align to TRBD1. The germline V gene encodes CDR1 SGHRS and CDR2 YFSETQ. V shed 0 bases, J shed 6 bases, and the junction held 13 bases outside the gene matches. The CDR3 is 17 amino acids. Here the CDR3 DNA reads TGCGCCAGCAGCTTGGCAGGGACAGGGCCCAAATTCGGCGAGCAGTACTTC. This translates into CASSLAGTGPKFGEQYF.

This chain links TRBV25-1 with TRBJ2-1, with 7 positions matching TRBD2. Germline CDR1 MGHDK, CDR2 SYGVNS. Trimming cost V 2 bases and J 9 bases; bases outside gene matches: 7. This CDR3 spans 14 amino acids. CDR3 sequence (DNA): TGTGCCAGCAGTGAACAGTCACTAGCGAGTGAGCAGTTCTTC. Amino acids: CASSEQSLASEQFF.

The rearrangement joins TRBV29-1 to TRBJ2-7; 7 bases are shared with TRBD1. CDR1 and CDR2 (germline): SQVTM, ANQGSEA. The V and J ends lost 4 bases and 0 bases, in that order; junction bases with no gene match: 3. The CDR3 totals 13 residues. In DNA form, the CDR3 reads TGCAGCGTTGGGCGGACAGGCTCCTACGAGCAGTACTTC. Protein sequence: CSVGRTGSYEQYF.

The chain couples TRBV10-3 to TRBJ2-1; 9 bases are shared with TRBD1. Germline V gives CDR1 ENHRY, CDR2 SYGVKD. V gave up 6 bases and J gave up 8 bases; unmatched junction bases: 8. The CDR3 length is 14 residues. Written as DNA, the CDR3 is TGTGCCATCAGAAGGGACAGGGCAGGGGATGAGCAGTTCTTC. Amino acids: CAIRRDRAGDEQFF.

This clone came up once. The gene calls are TRBV5-5 and TRBJ1-2; TRBD1 is a possible D gene (6 bases). Germline CDR1 and CDR2: SGHKS and YYEKEE (reference sequence). Trimming took off 6 bases at V and 7 bases at J, with 16 bases between the two ends. The CDR3 spans 13 residues. DNA of the CDR3: TGTGCCAGCACCAACACAGGGTCGGGTGGCTACACCTTC. This sequence encodes CASTNTGSGGYTF.

V is TRBV2 and J is TRBJ2-7, with D tentatively TRBD2 (5 bases). Germline values: CDR1 SNHLY, CDR2 FYNNEI. The CDR3 extends over 19 amino acids. V dropped 3 bases and J dropped 5 bases, with 29 bases sitting between them. The chain's CDR3 is CASSDNDGLKEELGNEQYF. CDR3 bases: TGTGCCAGCAGTGACAACGACGGACTGAAAGAGGAACTAGGTAACGAGCAGTACTTC.

The chain combines TRBV5-4 with TRBJ2-5, with 8 positions matching TRBD1. This CDR3 contains 14 residues. Germline assignment: CDR1 SGHNT and CDR2 YYREEE (reference sequence). Trimming at V came to 4 bases and at J to 2 bases, leaving 4 bases not matched to a gene. The CDR3 is CASSLTGAQETQYF. In nucleotides, the CDR3 is TGTGCCAGCAGCCTGACAGGGGCGCAAGAGACCCAGTACTTC. The variable domain in full, completed from reference TRBV5-4 and TRBJ2-5, reads ETGVTQSPTHLIKTRGQQVTLRCSSQSGHNTVSWYQQALGQGPQFIFQYYREEENGRGNFPPRFSGLQFPNYSSELNVNALELDDSALYLCASSLTGAQETQYFGPGTRLLVL.

This clone has a single count. The chain employs TRBV2 and TRBJ2-7; 7 positions match TRBD2. V trimming: 4 bases; J trimming: 5 bases; junction bases outside the gene matches: 5. Germline V gene data show CDR1 as SNHLY and CDR2 as FYNNEI. This CDR3 region has 13 residues. In DNA, the CDR3 is TGTGCCAGCAGTGCGAGCGGGATGCACGAGCAGTACTTC. Its translation: CASSASGMHEQYF.

The rearrangement joins TRBV9 to TRBJ2-3; no clear D gene. V was shortened by 3 bases and J by 4 bases, with 3 bases between the two germline ends. Per the germline V gene, CDR1 is SGDLS and CDR2 is YYNGEE. This CDR3 has 11 amino acids. As DNA, the CDR3 is TGTGCCAGCAGCGGAGCAGATACGCAGTATTTT. Protein: CASSGADTQYF.

The chain couples TRBV9 to TRBJ1-1; maybe TRBD1 (5 bases). CDR1 is SGDLS and CDR2 is YYNGEE in the germline V gene. With 3 bases removed from V and 6 bases from J, the gap between germline ends came to 15 bases. The CDR3 length is 14 residues. The DNA of the CDR3 is TGTGCCAGCAGCGCGGACGACAGAATTTCTGAAGCTTTCTTT. This sequence encodes CASSADDRISEAFF.

This chain links TRBV2 with TRBJ2-4; possible D gene TRBD2, 5 bases. V shed 2 bases and J shed 5 bases, with 7 bases lying between them. This CDR3 has 13 amino acids. Germline CDR1 SNHLY, CDR2 FYNNEI. CDR3 sequence: CASSELGENIQYF. The CDR3 DNA reads TGTGCCAGCAGTGAACTGGGAGAAAACATTCAGTACTTC.

This rearrangement joins TRBV19 to TRBJ2-7; D is perhaps TRBD2 (5 bases). The CDR3 has 13 amino acids. Trimming shortened V by 3 bases and J by 7 bases, and 13 bases separated the two germline ends. The germline V gene has CDR1 LNHDA and CDR2 SQIVND (reference sequence). CDR3 in DNA: TGTGCCAGTAGTATTAAGCGTCCGGGAGAGCAGTACTTC. It specifies CASSIKRPGEQYF.

This chain uses TRBV5-1 with TRBJ2-1; 8 nucleotides match TRBD2. Unmatched junction bases numbered 14, after V lost 0 bases and J lost 3 bases. The germline gives CDR1 SGHRS, CDR2 YFSETQ. The CDR3 is 19 amino acids. CDR3 DNA: TGCGCCAGCAGCTTGGTCCCAGGCCTATTCGGGAGGGACTACAATGAGCAGTTCTTC. This gives the protein CASSLVPGLFGRDYNEQFF.

This clone was detected once. The chain joins TRBV7-8 to TRBJ2-3; D is possibly TRBD1 (6 bases). The length of the CDR3 is 15 residues. Between the trimmed V and J ends, which lost 2 bases and 2 bases, there was a span of 11 bases. CDR1 and CDR2 (germline): SGHVS, FQNEAQ. The CDR3 is CASSLHRVTTDTQYF. CDR3 nucleotides: TGTGCCAGCAGCTTACACAGGGTGACCACAGATACGCAGTATTTT.